This T cell receptor (beta chain) was observed in a study of blood T cell repertoires in COVID-19. Method: immunoSEQ multiplex PCR; TCRdb's copy keeps in-frame clones and lacks some. The repertoire includes roughly 670,000 clones, 85% to 90% of them detected once, and roughly 0.26% sits in the top ten. The germline V gene encodes CDR1 SGHTA and CDR2 FQGTGA. This CDR3 is built from 13 residues. V was pared by 2 bases and J by 4 bases, with 3 bases between. The rearrangement joins TRBV7-3 to TRBJ2-6; no clear D gene. The TCR originated in a woman aged 18 to 35 with acute or convalescent COVID-19. Input material: peripheral blood. CDR3 residues: CASSLVGANVLTF. The CDR3 DNA follows: TGTGCCAGCAGCTTAGTAGGGGCCAACGTCCTGACTTTC.